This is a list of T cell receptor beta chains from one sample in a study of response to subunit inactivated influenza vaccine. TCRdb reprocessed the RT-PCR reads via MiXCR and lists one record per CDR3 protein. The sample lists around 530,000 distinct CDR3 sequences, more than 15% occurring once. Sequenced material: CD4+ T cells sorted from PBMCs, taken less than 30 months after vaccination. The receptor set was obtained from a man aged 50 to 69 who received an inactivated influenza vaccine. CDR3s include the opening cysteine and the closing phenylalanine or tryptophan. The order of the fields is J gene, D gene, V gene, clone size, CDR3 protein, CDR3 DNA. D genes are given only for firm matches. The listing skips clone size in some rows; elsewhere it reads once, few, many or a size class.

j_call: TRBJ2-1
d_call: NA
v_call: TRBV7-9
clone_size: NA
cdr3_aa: CASSKAVGTPYNEQFF
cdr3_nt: TGTGCCAGCAGCAAAGCCGTCGGGACCCCCTACAATGAGCAGTTCTTC

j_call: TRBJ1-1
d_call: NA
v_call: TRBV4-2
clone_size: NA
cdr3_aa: CASSQDERGGNTEAFF
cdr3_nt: TGTGCCAGCAGCCAAGATGAAAGGGGAGGGAACACTGAAGCTTTCTTT

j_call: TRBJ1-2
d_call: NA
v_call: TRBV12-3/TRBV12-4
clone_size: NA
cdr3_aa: CASTSPLGVRGYTF
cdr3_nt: TGTGCCAGCACCTCCCCTTTGGGGGTTAGGGGCTACACCTTC

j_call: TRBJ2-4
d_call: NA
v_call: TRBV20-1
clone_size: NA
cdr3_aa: CSAILGAENNQYF
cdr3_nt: TGCAGTGCTATATTAGGGGCGGAAAACAATCAGTACTTC

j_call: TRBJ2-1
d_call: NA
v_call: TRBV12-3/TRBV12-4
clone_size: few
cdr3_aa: CASSLGGAFENEQFF
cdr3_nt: TGTGCCAGCAGTTTAGGGGGCGCCTTTGAAAATGAGCAGTTCTTC

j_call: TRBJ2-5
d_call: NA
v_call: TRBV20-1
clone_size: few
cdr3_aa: CSAKPGQETQYF
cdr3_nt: TGCAGTGCTAAACCGGGTCAAGAGACCCAGTACTTC

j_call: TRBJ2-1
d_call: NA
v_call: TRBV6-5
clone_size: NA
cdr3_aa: CASSYSENWEQFF
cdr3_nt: TGTGCCAGCAGTTACTCGGAAAATTGGGAGCAGTTCTTC

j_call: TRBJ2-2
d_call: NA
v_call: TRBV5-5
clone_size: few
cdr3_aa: CASSLVIANTGELFF
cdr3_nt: TGTGCCAGCAGCTTGGTAATAGCGAACACCGGGGAGCTGTTTTTT

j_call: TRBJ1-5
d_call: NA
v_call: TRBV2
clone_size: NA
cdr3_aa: CASTDSHSNQPQHF
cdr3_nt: TGTGCCAGCACCGACAGTCACAGCAATCAGCCCCAGCATTTT

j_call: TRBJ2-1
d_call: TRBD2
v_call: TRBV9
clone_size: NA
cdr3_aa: CASSPKTSGVSSYNEQFF
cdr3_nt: TGTGCCAGCAGCCCCAAGACTAGCGGAGTAAGCTCCTACAATGAGCAGTTCTTC

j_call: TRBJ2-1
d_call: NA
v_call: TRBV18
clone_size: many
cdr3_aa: CASSPPGLGDNEQFF
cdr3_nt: TGTGCCAGCTCACCCCCGGGGCTAGGAGACAATGAGCAGTTCTTC

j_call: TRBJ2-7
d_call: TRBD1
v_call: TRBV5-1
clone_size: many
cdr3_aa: CASSLDQGDSEQYF
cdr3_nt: TGCGCCAGCAGCTTGGATCAGGGGGATAGCGAGCAGTACTTC

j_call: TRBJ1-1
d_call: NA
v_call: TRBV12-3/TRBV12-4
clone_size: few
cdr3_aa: CASSRFGGGTEAFF
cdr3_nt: TGTGCCAGCAGTAGGTTTGGGGGGGGGACTGAAGCTTTCTTT

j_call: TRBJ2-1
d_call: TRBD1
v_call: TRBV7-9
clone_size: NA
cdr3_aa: CASTLTGINEQFF
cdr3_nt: TGTGCCAGCACCCTGACAGGGATCAATGAGCAGTTCTTC

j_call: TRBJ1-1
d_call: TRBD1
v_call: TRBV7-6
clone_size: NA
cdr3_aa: CASSSTGTGAFF
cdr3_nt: TGTGCCAGCAGCTCGACAGGGACCGGGGCTTTCTTT

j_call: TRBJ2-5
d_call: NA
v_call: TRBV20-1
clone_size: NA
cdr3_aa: CRAKGWDTQYF
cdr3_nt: TGCAGGGCCAAGGGGTGGGATACCCAGTACTTC

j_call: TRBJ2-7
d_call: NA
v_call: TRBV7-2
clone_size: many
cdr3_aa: CASSLVGVGNEQYF
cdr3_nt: TGTGCCAGCAGCTTAGTGGGTGTGGGGAACGAGCAGTACTTC

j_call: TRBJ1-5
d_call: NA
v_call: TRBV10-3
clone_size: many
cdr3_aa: CAISDQNQPQHF
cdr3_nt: TGTGCCATCAGTGACCAGAATCAGCCCCAGCATTTT

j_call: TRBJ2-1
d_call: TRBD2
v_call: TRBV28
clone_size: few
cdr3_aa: CASSLPFMRGNYNEQFF
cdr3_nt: TGTGCCAGCAGTTTACCCTTTATGCGGGGGAACTACAATGAGCAGTTCTTC

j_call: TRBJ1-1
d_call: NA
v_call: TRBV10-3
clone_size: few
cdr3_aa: CAISKTENTEAFF
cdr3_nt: TGTGCCATCAGTAAGACAGAGAACACTGAAGCTTTCTTT

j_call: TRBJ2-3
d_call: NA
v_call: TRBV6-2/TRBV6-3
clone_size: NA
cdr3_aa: CASRPTAGGDTQYF
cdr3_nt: TGTGCCAGCAGGCCGACCGCAGGAGGAGATACGCAGTATTTT

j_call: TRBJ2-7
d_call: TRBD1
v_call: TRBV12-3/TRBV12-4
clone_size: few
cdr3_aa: CASSLGQPNLGAYYEQYF
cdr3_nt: TGTGCCAGCAGCCTGGGACAGCCGAATCTCGGGGCCTACTACGAGCAGTACTTC

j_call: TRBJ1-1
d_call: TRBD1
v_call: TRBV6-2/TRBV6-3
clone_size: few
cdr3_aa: CASTDRGPVDRAFF
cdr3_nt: TGTGCCAGCACAGACAGGGGGCCCGTGGATCGGGCTTTCTTT

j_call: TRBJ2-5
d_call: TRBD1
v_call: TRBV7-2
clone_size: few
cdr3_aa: CASSLRWDRGETQYF
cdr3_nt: TGTGCCAGCAGCTTACGATGGGACAGGGGAGAGACCCAGTACTTC

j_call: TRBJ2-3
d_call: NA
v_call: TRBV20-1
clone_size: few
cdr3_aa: CSARDGSFPTDTQYF
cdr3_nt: TGCAGTGCTAGAGATGGGAGTTTCCCCACAGATACGCAGTATTTT

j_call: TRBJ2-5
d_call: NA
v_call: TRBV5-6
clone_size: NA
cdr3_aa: CASSFLGRGTPETQYF
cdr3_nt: TGTGCCAGCAGCTTTTTAGGACGGGGGACCCCAGAGACCCAGTACTTC

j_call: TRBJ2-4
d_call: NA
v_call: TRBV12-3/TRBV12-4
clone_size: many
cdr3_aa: CASSLAGAYMDIQYF
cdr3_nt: TGTGCCAGCAGTTTAGCAGGGGCGTATATGGACATTCAGTACTTC

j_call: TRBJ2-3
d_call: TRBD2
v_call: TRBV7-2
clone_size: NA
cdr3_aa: CASSLVVGSGGDTQYF
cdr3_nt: TGTGCCAGCAGCTTAGTGGTGGGGAGCGGGGGTGATACGCAGTATTTT

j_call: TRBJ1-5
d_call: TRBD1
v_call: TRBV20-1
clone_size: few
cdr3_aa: CSARDGTGGQPQHF
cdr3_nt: TGCAGTGCTAGAGATGGGACAGGGGGACAGCCCCAGCATTTT

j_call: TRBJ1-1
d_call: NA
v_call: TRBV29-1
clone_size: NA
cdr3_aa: CSAPSGSGNTEAFF
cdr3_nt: TGCAGCGCCCCATCAGGGTCGGGGAACACTGAAGCTTTCTTT

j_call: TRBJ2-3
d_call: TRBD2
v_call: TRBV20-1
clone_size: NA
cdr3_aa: CSAGLAGGVDTQYF
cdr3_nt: TGCAGTGCGGGACTAGCGGGAGGGGTTGATACGCAGTATTTT

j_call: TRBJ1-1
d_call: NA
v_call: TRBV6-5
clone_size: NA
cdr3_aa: CASSYDMHNLMATEAFF
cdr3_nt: TGTGCCAGCAGTTACGATATGCACAATTTAATGGCCACTGAAGCTTTCTTT